This is a list of T cell receptor beta chains from one sample in a study of T-cell reconstitution after alpha-beta-depleted transplantation in children. TCRdb re-called the PCR reads through MiXCR, storing one row per CDR3 protein. Of 450,000 to 600,000 distinct CDR3 sequences listed, 10% to 15% are singletons. The material was PBMCs, mostly from graft donor cells, obtained 360 days after TCRalphabeta/CD19-depleted stem cell transplant. The receptors were gathered from a male patient aged 10 to 17 who had a stem cell transplant for acute myeloid leukemia, so the T cells may come from the graft donor. The CDR3 runs from the conserved cysteine through the conserved F or W. The order of the fields is J gene, clone size, V gene, D gene, CDR3 DNA, CDR3 protein. The D gene is left open where the match is weak. Clone size is not always given. Where it is, it says once, few, many or a class for expanded clones.

TRBJ2-2 . TRBV6-2/TRBV6-3 . TGTGCCAGCAGTTACTCGAGGCAGCGGGCGAACACCGGGGAGCTGTTTTTT CASSYSRQRANTGELFF
TRBJ2-7 many TRBV5-1 TRBD2 TGCGCCAGCAGCGCGACTAGCGGGATCTACGAGCAGTACTTC CASSATSGIYEQYF
TRBJ2-1 . TRBV3-1 TRBD2 TGTGCCAGCAGCCAAGATGGTAGCGGGAGTGCTTACAATGAGCAGTTCTTC CASSQDGSGSAYNEQFF
TRBJ2-2 . TRBV2 . TGTGCCAGCACAGTATTCGGTCCCGGGGAGCTGTTTTTT CASTVFGPGELFF
TRBJ2-3 . TRBV29-1 . TGCAGCGTCTCATCTCAGGGGTTTACAGATACGCAGTATTTT CSVSSQGFTDTQYF
TRBJ2-7 many TRBV4-3 TRBD2 TGCGCCAGCAGCCGCGAACTAGCGGGAAACGCCTACGAGCAGTACTTC CASSRELAGNAYEQYF
TRBJ2-1 . TRBV6-2/TRBV6-3 . TGTGCCAGCAGTTGGGCTACCTCCTACAATGAGCAGTTCTTC CASSWATSYNEQFF
TRBJ2-1 . TRBV12-3/TRBV12-4 . TGTGCCAGCAGTTTAAGGGTCGCTGCCCACTACAATGAGCAGTTCTTC CASSLRVAAHYNEQFF
TRBJ1-4 few TRBV27 . TGTGCCAGCAGTTCGGCAGAGAATGAAAAACTGTTTTTT CASSSAENEKLFF
TRBJ2-7 . TRBV19 TRBD1 TGTGCCAGTAGTGCAGGGGGCGCCTACGAGCAGTACTTC CASSAGGAYEQYF
TRBJ2-5 few TRBV7-2 . TGTGCCAGCAGCTTAGGAGGCGGGGCGGGGGAGACCCAGTACTTC CASSLGGGAGETQYF
TRBJ2-1 . TRBV28 TRBD1 TGTGCCAGCAGTGGGGGACAGGGCCTGACCTACAATGAGCAGTTCTTC CASSGGQGLTYNEQFF
TRBJ2-1 . TRBV7-3 TRBD2 TGTGCCAGCAGGTTAACTAGCGGGGGGGGCAATGAGCAGTTCTTC CASRLTSGGGNEQFF
TRBJ2-1 many TRBV29-1 . TGCAGCGTTGAAGGTAGCGGCTCCTACAATGAGCAGTTCTTC CSVEGSGSYNEQFF
TRBJ2-7 few TRBV20-1 . TGCAGTGCTAGAGATCCCCGGGACACCTCCTACGAGCAGTACTTC CSARDPRDTSYEQYF
TRBJ2-5 . TRBV24-1 . TGTGCCACCAGACGGGGCTTACAAGAGACCCAGTACTTC CATRRGLQETQYF
TRBJ1-2 . TRBV7-6 TRBD1 TGTGCCAGCAGCCCCGGGACAGAACTCTATGGCTACACCTTC CASSPGTELYGYTF
TRBJ1-4 . TRBV25-1 TRBD1 TGTGCCAGCAGCAGACAGGGGATAAGTGAAAAACTGTTTTTT CASSRQGISEKLFF
TRBJ2-7 . TRBV3-1 . TGTGCCAGCAGCCAAGATAGTATCACACCCGGAGTTACCTACGAGCAGTACTTC CASSQDSITPGVTYEQYF
TRBJ2-2 . TRBV12-3/TRBV12-4 . TGTGCCAGCAGTTTTCAGCACCTAGGGAACACCGGGGAGCTGTTTTTT CASSFQHLGNTGELFF
TRBJ2-7 . TRBV27 TRBD2 TGTGCCAGCAGTTCTCTAGCGGGAGGGCCAAGCGAGCAGTACTTC CASSSLAGGPSEQYF
TRBJ2-5 . TRBV20-1 . TGCAGTGCTACTCTGACAGGTCAAGAGACCCAGTACTTC CSATLTGQETQYF
TRBJ2-3 few TRBV28 . TGTGCCAGCAGTCCGGCCCGACCCCCAGATACGCAGTATTTT CASSPARPPDTQYF
TRBJ2-7 . TRBV7-9 TRBD1 TGTGCCAGCTCCTCCCCCCCCGACAGGGCTTCCTACGAGCAGTACTTC CASSSPPDRASYEQYF
TRBJ2-2 many TRBV27 TRBD2 TGTGCCAGCAGTTTATATCTAGCGGGAGGGCCCGGGGAGCTGTTTTTT CASSLYLAGGPGELFF
TRBJ2-5 few TRBV29-1 . TGCAGCCACGGAGACAGACCGGAACGAGAGACCCAGTACTTC CSHGDRPERETQYF
TRBJ2-2 . TRBV6-6 . TGTGCCAGCCACAGGGAAAGCACCGGGGAGCTGTTTTTT CASHRESTGELFF
TRBJ2-1 . TRBV29-1 TRBD2 TGCAGCGTAAAGACTCGACTAGCGGAATACAATGAGCAGTTCTTC CSVKTRLAEYNEQFF
TRBJ2-1 many TRBV7-9 . TGTGCCACTCACCCGGGGGGCCTCGTCTCCTACAATGAGCAGTTCTTC CATHPGGLVSYNEQFF
TRBJ2-3 . TRBV28 TRBD2 TGTGCCAGCGGGAGCGGGAGAGGTATGGGAGATACGCAGTATTTT CASGSGRGMGDTQYF
TRBJ2-7 few TRBV7-2 TRBD2 TGTGCCAGCAGCTCCGTCCCGGGACTAGCGCACGAGCAGTACTTC CASSSVPGLAHEQYF
TRBJ2-3 . TRBV5-1 . TGCGCCAGCAGCTTGCCCCTGGACGGATTCACAGATACGCAGTATTTT CASSLPLDGFTDTQYF
TRBJ2-1 few TRBV4-3 . TGCGCCAGCAGCCAAGATGGGGGCGGGGTAAGCTCCTACAATGAGCAGTTCTTC CASSQDGGGVSSYNEQFF